Listed below are T cell receptor beta chains from one sample, sequenced in a study of cytomegalovirus exposure and HLA in healthy donors. Assay: immunoSEQ multiplex PCR; the TCRdb copy retains only in-frame clones and omits some. Its clone listing holds approximately 52,000 clones. Material for sequencing was PBMCs. Receptors originate from a man over 45 in good health and CMV-seropositive. Both conserved end residues are part of each CDR3. A D gene is named only where the DNA matches it firmly.

v_gene,d_gene,j_gene,CDR3nt,CDR3aa
TRBV28,TRBD2,TRBJ2-5,TGTGCCAGCAGTTCTAGCGGGAGTACTCGGGAGACCCAGTACTTC,CASSSSGSTRETQYF
TRBV6-5,TRBD1,TRBJ2-1,TGTGCCATAGGGACAGGGATGAATGAGCAGTTCTTC,CAIGTGMNEQFF
TRBV5-1,TRBD2,TRBJ2-1,TGCGCCAGCAGCTTGGCGGGGGGGCCCGACAATGAGCAGTTCTTC,CASSLAGGPDNEQFF
TRBV4-3,TRBD2,TRBJ2-2,TGCGCCAGCAGCCGGGGGACTAGCGGGAGAGGGAGAACCGGGGAGCTGTTTTTT,CASSRGTSGRGRTGELFF
TRBV27,-,TRBJ1-5,TGTGCCAGCAGTCTCCAGGGGACTCAGCCCCAGCATTTT,CASSLQGTQPQHF
TRBV6-1,-,TRBJ2-4,TGTGCCAGCAGTGAAGTGGAGCGATCCAAAAACATTCAGTACTTC,CASSEVERSKNIQYF
TRBV4-2,-,TRBJ2-3,TGTGCCAGCAGCCAAGAAACATCGCTAGCAACAGATACGCAGTATTTT,CASSQETSLATDTQYF
TRBV11-2,TRBD1,TRBJ1-1,TGTGCCAGCAGCGCCAGGGACAGTCTTATGAACACTGAAGCTTTCTTT,CASSARDSLMNTEAFF
TRBV10-3,-,TRBJ1-3,TGTGCCATCATGGAGACCTCTGGAAACACCATATATTTT,CAIMETSGNTIYF
TRBV6-5,-,TRBJ2-1,TGTGCCAGCAGTCCGACTTACGGCTCCGACAATGAGCAGTTCTTC,CASSPTYGSDNEQFF
TRBV5-1,-,TRBJ2-7,TGCGCCAGCAGCTTAGGGGACTTCACTTCTAATGAGCAGTACTTC,CASSLGDFTSNEQYF
TRBV10-3,TRBD2,TRBJ2-1,TGTGCCATCGGGGGACTAATCGACAATGAGCAGTTCTTC,CAIGGLIDNEQFF
TRBV6-5,-,TRBJ2-7,TGTGCCAGCAGTTACCGGGTGAACTTTTACGAGCAGTACTTC,CASSYRVNFYEQYF
TRBV19,TRBD2,TRBJ2-1,TGTGCCAGTAGTCAGCTAGCGGGAGGACCCTACAATGAGCAGTTCTTC,CASSQLAGGPYNEQFF
TRBV7-3,-,TRBJ1-1,TGTGCCAGCAGCCCGGGGATGAACACTGAAGCTTTCTTT,CASSPGMNTEAFF
TRBV9,TRBD2,TRBJ2-1,TGTGCCAGCAGCTACACCCGTGGGGGGGGGTACAATGAGCAGTTCTTC,CASSYTRGGGYNEQFF
TRBV4-1,TRBD1,TRBJ2-2,TGCGCCAGCAGCCAAGGAAGGGGACAGGGAACCACCGGGGAGCTGTTTTTT,CASSQGRGQGTTGELFF
TRBV28,TRBD1,TRBJ2-7,TGTGCCAGCCGGACAGGGGGATCCTACGAGCAGTACTTC,CASRTGGSYEQYF